This T cell receptor beta chain was recovered during a study of shared clonotypes between healthy human individuals. CCR7-negative CD45RA+ TemRA cells were combined with CD45RO+ cells to form CD8 memory. Some clones are missing from TCRdb's copy, which holds only in-frame ones; the method was immunoSEQ multiplex PCR. This sample has approximately 640,000 clones; 90% occur once, and the top ten carry 34%. V shed 5 bases, J shed 3 bases, and the junction held 9 bases outside the gene matches. Germline V gene data show CDR1 as PRHDT and CDR2 as FYEKMQ (reference sequence). This CDR3 has 15 amino acids. The receptor's source is a man aged 18-30 years in good health. Some clones in this sample may be carry-over from other donors' samples. This chain joins TRBV13 and TRBJ2-7; 8 positions match TRBD2. Sequencing was performed on memory CD8+ T cells from PBMCs. This sample's subset: CD45RO+ cells pooled with CCR7-negative TemRA cells. Here the CDR3 DNA reads TGTGCCAGCAGCCCAGGAGGCAGCGGGAGCTACGAGCAGTACTTC. Its translation: CASSPGGSGSYEQYF.